This TCR beta chain was obtained from a study of blood T cell repertoires in COVID-19. Some clones are missing from TCRdb's copy, which holds only in-frame ones; the method was immunoSEQ multiplex PCR. Of approximately 140,000 clones in the sample, about 87% were seen once. V dropped 0 bases and J dropped 7; count of bases not matched to a gene: 6. CDR1 is PRHDT and CDR2 is FYEKMQ in the germline V gene (reference sequence). The CDR3 length is 15 residues. The sequenced sample was peripheral blood. V usage is TRBV13 and J usage is TRBJ1-5, with 7 nucleotides matching TRBD1. This TCR came from a human donor with COVID-19, enrolled during active disease. The donor label of this sample is uncertain. DNA of the CDR3: TGTGCCAGCAGCTTAGGATCAGGGGGAGGCCAGCCCCAGCATTTT. Translated, it gives CASSLGSGGGQPQHF.